The 3 T cell receptor beta chains below were found in one sample sequenced in a study of vaccination and CD4 T cells after COVID-19. TCRdb re-derived calls from the PCR reads in MiXCR, one entry per CDR3 protein. Of some 33,000 distinct CDR3 sequences in the sample, about 35% are singletons; the top ten hold 5.8%. Time point given: late sampling 161 to 241 days after vaccination in three convalescent patients. This material consisted of CD4+ T cells from blood, taken about 7 months after SARS-CoV-2 vaccination. The origin of the receptors is a human donor who had recovered from COVID-19.

The rearrangement uses TRBV15 and TRBJ2-7; 8 nucleotides match TRBD2. Germline V gives CDR1 LNHNV, CDR2 YYDKDF (reference sequence). This CDR3 contains 15 residues. V gave up 0 bases and J gave up 2 bases; unmatched junction bases: 3. The CDR3, as DNA: TGTGCCACCAGCAGAGAGGCGGGGGGCGCCTACGAGCAGTACTTC. It translates to CATSREAGGAYEQYF.

CDR3: CASSEEWALYEQYF. CDR3 nucleotide sequence: TGTGCCAGCAGTGAAGAGTGGGCACTCTACGAGCAGTACTTC. The chain is built from TRBV6-1 and TRBJ2-7; the D is unclear. Germline CDR1 and CDR2: MNHNS and SASEGT. Trimming took off 1 base at V and 3 bases at J, with 10 bases between the two ends. The CDR3 is 14 amino acids.

This clonotype showed up just a few times. The chain uses TRBV20-1 and TRBJ2-5; TRBD1 might be the D (7 bases). V was pared by 3 bases and J by 5 bases, with 13 bases between. CDR3 size: 13 residues. CDR1 and CDR2 from the germline V gene are DFQATT and SNEGSKA (reference sequence). Written as DNA, the CDR3 is TGCAGTGCTAGTGTGCAGGGGGGTGAGACCCAGTACTTC. Residues: CSASVQGGETQYF.